The 24 T cell receptor beta chains given below trace back to one sample, sequenced in a study of cytomegalovirus exposure and HLA in healthy donors. PCR was performed using 60 Vbeta and 13 Jbeta primers. The protocol was immunoSEQ multiplex PCR, while the TCRdb copy is restricted to in-frame clones and leaves out a portion. Here the sample table reports about 200,000 clones. Sequencing used PBMCs. These TCRs come from a young man in good health and CMV-seronegative.

This chain connects TRBV6-6 to TRBJ1-1, with D hard to call. The CDR3 sequence is 16 residues long. Germline CDR1 reads MNHNY; CDR2 reads SVGAGI (reference sequence). V gave up 4 bases and J gave up 0 bases, with 15 bases separating them. The CDR3 spells CASSFGSGEVNTEAFF. Written as DNA, the CDR3 is TGTGCCAGCAGTTTCGGGAGTGGGGAGGTGAACACTGAAGCTTTCTTT.

The rearrangement links TRBV27 to TRBJ2-1; weak D call: TRBD2 (5 bases). In germline, CDR1 is MNHEY, CDR2 SMNVEV (reference sequence). Trimming removed 5 bases from V and 1 base from J, with 15 bases in between. The CDR3 loop spans 16 amino acids. The CDR3 nucleotides read TGTGCCAGCAGTCCGTTCAGCGGCAGTTCCTACAATGAGCAGTTCTTC. It is translated as CASSPFSGSSYNEQFF.

The CDR3 nucleotides are TGCGCCAGCAGCTTGGCGTTGATGGTCCAGGGGATGGATGAGCAGTTCTTC. Translated, it gives CASSLALMVQGMDEQFF. The V and J genes are TRBV5-1 and TRBJ2-1; perhaps TRBD1 as D (6 bases). V lost 0 bases to trimming and J lost 8 bases, with 21 bases between them. The germline V gene has CDR1 SGHRS and CDR2 YFSETQ. The CDR3 is 17 amino acids.

The genes are TRBV15 and TRBJ2-7; D is unresolved. CDR3 length: 13 residues. The germline V and J ends were trimmed by 0 bases and 3 bases, with 6 bases remaining between them. Germline CDR1 is LNHNV and CDR2 is YYDKDF (reference sequence). The CDR3 reads CATSRDPVYEQYF. The CDR3 region has the DNA TGTGCCACCAGCAGAGATCCAGTCTACGAGCAGTACTTC.

The chain has TRBV5-4 and TRBJ1-4, with TRBD1 identical over 10 bases. The CDR3 has 14 residues. J was trimmed by 8 bases and V by 4 bases; bases with no gene match: 5. The germline V gene has CDR1 SGHNT and CDR2 YYREEE (reference sequence). In nucleotides, the CDR3 is TGTGCCAGCAGCCTCCGGGACAGGGGCGAAAAACTGTTTTTT. It specifies CASSLRDRGEKLFF.

The V gene is TRBV7-7, the J gene TRBJ2-3; TRBD2 agrees at 8 bases. Trimming took 0 bases from V and 4 from J; bases not matched to a gene: 9. This CDR3 is 17 amino acids long. Germline-derived CDR1 and CDR2 are SSHAT and FNYEAQ (reference sequence). The CDR3, as DNA: TGTGCCAGCAGCTTAGCGGTCGGCGGGGGGTCGCCAGATACGCAGTATTTT. Its protein product is CASSLAVGGGSPDTQYF.

The chain recombines TRBV6-5 with TRBJ2-7, with a possible D match to TRBD2 (6 bases). Between the trimmed V and J ends, which lost 0 bases and 2 bases, there was a span of 11 bases. CDR1 is MNHEY, CDR2 SVGAGI, per germline. This CDR3 comprises 15 residues. CDR3 DNA sequence: TGTGCCAGCAGTTACTCGACGGAGGGGCCCTACGAGCAGTACTTC. Protein sequence: CASSYSTEGPYEQYF.

This CDR3 is CASSRPTGLFTEAFF. CDR3 nucleotide sequence: TGTGCCAGCAGCCGACCTACGGGACTCTTCACTGAAGCTTTCTTT. The J gene is TRBJ1-1, the V gene TRBV21-1. TRBV21-1 is a pseudogene segment. The CDR3 length is 15 residues.

This chain connects TRBV5-6 to TRBJ2-1; TRBD1 is a possible D gene (5 bases). Trimming cost V 0 bases and J 8 bases, with 9 bases left between them. The CDR3 runs to 13 residues. Germline V CDR1 and CDR2: SGHDT, YYEEEE. CDR3 amino acids: CASSLADTDEQFF. The CDR3 DNA follows: TGTGCCAGCAGCTTGGCGGACACCGATGAGCAGTTCTTC. Supplemented by reference TRBV5-6 and TRBJ2-1, the full variable domain reads DAGVTQSPTHLIKTRGQQVTLRCSPKSGHDTVSWYQQALGQGPQFIFQYYEEEERQRGNFPDRFSGHQFPNYSSELNVNALLLGDSALYLCASSLADTDEQFFGPGTRLTVL.

This sequence joins TRBV29-1 and TRBJ2-7; D is possibly TRBD1 (5 bases). From germline, CDR1 is SQVTM and CDR2 ANQGSEA. The V and J ends lost 3 bases and 6 bases respectively, with 15 bases between them. This CDR3 region has 13 residues. CDR3 sequence: CSVDTGGTGEQYF. CDR3 coding DNA: TGCAGCGTTGATACGGGTGGCACAGGCGAGCAGTACTTC.

The gene calls are TRBV5-6 and TRBJ2-1, with 7 bases aligning to TRBD2. Germline trimming cut 0 bases from V and 0 bases from J; bases unmatched to any gene: 6. CDR1 and CDR2 (germline): SGHDT, YYEEEE. CDR3 length: 17 residues. The CDR3 protein is CASSLAVLASSYNEQFF. CDR3 nucleotides: TGTGCCAGCAGCTTGGCCGTACTAGCGAGCTCCTACAATGAGCAGTTCTTC.

This rearrangement joins TRBV27 to TRBJ2-7, with a possible D match to TRBD1 (5 bases). This CDR3 comprises 15 residues. The ends were cut back, 7 bases at V and 1 base at J, with 17 bases in the middle. Germline V CDR1 and CDR2: MNHEY, SMNVEV (reference sequence). CDR3 nucleotide sequence: TGTGCCAGCACCCTCAGGGCAGGGAATTCCTACGAGCAGTACTTC. It translates to CASTLRAGNSYEQYF.

V and J are TRBV2 and TRBJ2-1, with TRBD1 identical over 7 bases. Germline CDR1 and CDR2: SNHLY and FYNNEI. The V and J ends lost 6 bases and 15 bases, in that order; junction bases with no gene match: 11. The CDR3 is 12 amino acids. CDR3 nucleotide sequence: TGTGCCAGCAGGGGCCTGGGACAGTCCCGGTTCTTC. This translates into CASRGLGQSRFF.

The V gene is TRBV7-4, the J gene TRBJ2-7; maybe TRBD1 (7 bases). The germline gives CDR1 SGHVT, CDR2 SQSDAQ. CDR3 length equals 13 residues. V was pared by 9 bases and J by 3 bases, with 15 bases between. The CDR3 sequence: CASPGGGLYEQYF. The CDR3 coding sequence is TGTGCCAGTCCAGGGGGAGGTCTCTACGAGCAGTACTTC.

The J gene is TRBJ2-7, the V gene TRBV28, with no clear D. The CDR3 contains 13 residues. V lost 3 bases and J lost 5, with 11 bases in between. Germline V gives CDR1 MDHEN, CDR2 SYDVKM. In DNA, the CDR3 is TGTGCCAGCAGTTTGGGTGCCCAGGACGAGCAGTACTTC. Translation gives CASSLGAQDEQYF.

The V and J genes are TRBV6-5 and TRBJ1-1; unclear D gene. V shed 0 bases and J shed 0 bases, with 8 bases lying between them. Germline CDR1 and CDR2: MNHEY and SVGAGI. CDR3 size: 15 residues. The CDR3 DNA sequence: TGTGCCAGCAGTTACTCGGCCACCATGAACACTGAAGCTTTCTTT. As protein: CASSYSATMNTEAFF.

This chain uses TRBV19 with TRBJ2-1; weak D call: TRBD2 (6 bases). Trimming took 5 bases from V and 1 from J, leaving 15 bases between them. The length of the CDR3 is 16 residues. Germline V gene lookup returns CDR1 LNHDA and CDR2 SQIVND (reference sequence). CDR3 residues: CASSSVSGPSYNEQFF. CDR3 bases: TGTGCCAGTAGTTCCGTTAGCGGACCTTCCTACAATGAGCAGTTCTTC.

V gene TRBV2 combines with J gene TRBJ2-6, with D perhaps TRBD2 (6 bases). V dropped 2 bases and J dropped 0 bases, with 11 bases sitting between them. Germline-derived CDR1 and CDR2 are SNHLY and FYNNEI. The CDR3 is 17 residues long. The CDR3 region is CASSERLGGSGANVLTF. CDR3 nucleotide sequence: TGTGCCAGCAGTGAAAGGCTCGGGGGCTCTGGGGCCAACGTCCTGACTTTC.

For this clone: Germline and junction disagree at one end, which may indicate a read error. The J gene is TRBJ1-2, the V gene TRBV6-6; D is possibly TRBD1 (5 bases). Germline V gene lookup returns CDR1 MNHNY and CDR2 SVGAGI (reference sequence). This CDR3 spans 16 amino acids. The DNA for the CDR3 is TGTGCCAGCAGTTACTCGGGGAGGGGAACGGACTACGGCTACACCTTC. Amino acids: CASSYSGRGTDYGYTF.

The chain joins TRBV4-2 to TRBJ1-2, with D unresolved. This CDR3 has 15 residues. Germline V CDR1 and CDR2: LGHNA, YNFKEQ. V shed 4 bases and J shed 4 bases, with 16 bases lying between them. This CDR3 reads CASSPRGAGPYGYTF. As DNA, the CDR3 is TGTGCCAGCAGCCCCCGAGGAGCCGGCCCCTATGGCTACACCTTC.

The V and J genes are TRBV18 and TRBJ1-2; D might be TRBD1 (6 bases). CDR1 and CDR2 (germline): KGHSH, LQKENI. V gave up 3 bases and J gave up 4 bases, with 15 bases separating them. The CDR3 extends over 15 amino acids. The CDR3: CASSPDSDGVYGYTF. CDR3 DNA: TGTGCCAGCTCACCGGACAGCGATGGCGTCTATGGCTACACCTTC.

CDR3: CASSPQAGRGNEQFF. CDR3 nucleotide sequence: TGCGCCAGCAGCCCACAGGCCGGACGGGGGAATGAGCAGTTCTTC. The chain carries TRBV4-1 and TRBJ2-1; the D gene is possibly TRBD2 (6 bases). V lost 4 bases to trimming and J lost 7 bases, with 17 bases between them. The CDR3 has 15 amino acids. CDR1 and CDR2 from the germline V gene are MGHRA and YSYEKL.

The CDR3 DNA follows: TGTGCCAGTAGTATAGAAGGAGGGGCCGCAGATACGCAGTATTTT. Translated, it gives CASSIEGGAADTQYF. The chain couples TRBV19 to TRBJ2-3; the D gene is possibly TRBD2 (6 bases). Trimming removed 0 bases at V and 4 bases at J, with 11 bases between. Germline CDR1 is LNHDA and CDR2 is SQIVND (reference sequence). This CDR3 has 15 residues.

The J gene is TRBJ2-2, the V gene TRBV29-1; 8 bases align to TRBD2. Germline trimming cut 4 bases from V and 1 base from J; bases unmatched to any gene: 8. Looked up from germline, CDR1 is SQVTM and CDR2 is ANQGSEA. The CDR3 is 16 amino acids. The CDR3 sequence is CSVVATGGKNTGELFF. The CDR3 nucleotides read TGCAGCGTTGTCGCCACGGGGGGGAAGAACACCGGGGAGCTGTTTTTT.